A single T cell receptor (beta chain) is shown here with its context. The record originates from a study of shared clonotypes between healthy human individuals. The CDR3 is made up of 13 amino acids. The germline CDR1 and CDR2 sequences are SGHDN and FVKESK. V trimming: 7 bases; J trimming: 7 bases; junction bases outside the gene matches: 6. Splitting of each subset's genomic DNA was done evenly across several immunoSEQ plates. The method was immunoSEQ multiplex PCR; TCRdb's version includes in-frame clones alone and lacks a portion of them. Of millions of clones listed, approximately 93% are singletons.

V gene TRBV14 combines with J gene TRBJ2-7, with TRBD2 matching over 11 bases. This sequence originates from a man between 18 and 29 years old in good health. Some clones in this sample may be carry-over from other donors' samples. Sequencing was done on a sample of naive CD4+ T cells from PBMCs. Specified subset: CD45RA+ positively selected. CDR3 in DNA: TGTGCCAGCAAACTAGCGGGAGCGAGAGAGCAGTACTTC. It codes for CASKLAGAREQYF.